This T cell receptor beta chain originates from a study of human T cells and chemical hapten exposure. Ten or more counts support this clonotype. In TCRdb, the RACE reads were re-called with MiXCR into one record per CDR3 protein. This table has about 64,000 distinct CDR3 sequences, approximately 11% appearing once. Indicated time point: pre-sensitization, week 0. Stated treatment: therapeutic diphenylcyclopropenone sensitization with weekly scalp DPC. Germline values: CDR1 SGHAT, CDR2 FQNNGV. The CDR3 has 17 residues. Trimming cost V 5 bases and J 3 bases; bases outside gene matches: 11. The chain has TRBV11-2 and TRBJ1-1; 11 bases agree with TRBD1. This clonotype was sampled from a woman aged 35 to 49 with alopecia areata. Some clones in this sample may be carry-over from other donors' samples. The starting material was whole blood, obtained in connection with sensitization to the hapten diphenylcyclopropenone (DPC). The CDR3 sequence: CASSQRGTGGLYTEAFF. The CDR3 DNA sequence: TGTGCCAGCAGCCAGCGTGGGACAGGGGGATTGTACACTGAAGCTTTCTTT.